These T cell receptor beta chains were read from a single sample in a study of blood T cell repertoires in COVID-19. Method: immunoSEQ multiplex PCR; TCRdb's copy keeps in-frame clones and lacks some. The data hold about 130,000 clones, with approximately 85% observed a single time. Sequenced: peripheral blood. The receptors stem from a woman older than 75 with COVID-19, enrolled during active disease. Each CDR3 is given with its conserved first and last residue. Each record gives: D gene, V gene, clone size, J gene, CDR3 protein, CDR3 DNA. A D gene is named only where the DNA matches it firmly. Clone size appears in some rows only: once, few, many, or a class for an expanded clone.

D gene: NA
V gene: TRBV11-2
clone size: NA
J gene: TRBJ1-6
CDR3 protein: CASSPRTANNSPLHF
CDR3 DNA: TGTGCCAGCAGCCCAAGGACAGCAAATAATTCACCCCTCCACTTT

D gene: TRBD1
V gene: TRBV7-2
clone size: once
J gene: TRBJ1-5
CDR3 protein: CASSLEGTGSNQPQHF
CDR3 DNA: TGTGCCAGCAGCTTAGAAGGGACAGGGAGCAATCAGCCCCAGCATTTT

D gene: TRBD2
V gene: TRBV5-6
clone size: NA
J gene: TRBJ2-7
CDR3 protein: CASSPVPSTSGKRGEQYF
CDR3 DNA: TGTGCCAGCAGCCCCGTACCCTCGACTAGCGGGAAACGAGGCGAGCAGTACTTC

D gene: NA
V gene: TRBV4-3
clone size: NA
J gene: TRBJ1-6
CDR3 protein: CASSTETVNSPLHF
CDR3 DNA: TGCGCCAGCAGCACTGAGACAGTAAATTCACCCCTCCACTTT

D gene: TRBD2
V gene: TRBV20-1
clone size: once
J gene: TRBJ2-7
CDR3 protein: CSASGGVVYEQYF
CDR3 DNA: TGCAGTGCTAGTGGGGGGGTCGTCTACGAGCAGTACTTC

D gene: NA
V gene: TRBV28
clone size: NA
J gene: TRBJ2-5
CDR3 protein: CASSPLGREETQYF
CDR3 DNA: TGTGCCAGCAGTCCCCTAGGCCGAGAAGAGACCCAGTACTTC

D gene: TRBD1
V gene: TRBV6-5
clone size: NA
J gene: TRBJ1-6
CDR3 protein: CASRSTGLNSPLHF
CDR3 DNA: TGTGCCAGCAGATCGACAGGGTTAAATTCACCCCTCCACTTT

D gene: TRBD1
V gene: TRBV5-8
clone size: NA
J gene: TRBJ2-1
CDR3 protein: CASSPRSRGQGARNNEQFF
CDR3 DNA: TGTGCCAGCAGCCCCAGAAGCCGGGGACAGGGCGCCAGGAACAATGAGCAGTTCTTC

D gene: NA
V gene: TRBV28
clone size: NA
J gene: TRBJ2-5
CDR3 protein: CASSLRSGQETQYF
CDR3 DNA: TGTGCCAGCAGTTTACGATCAGGGCAAGAGACCCAGTACTTC

D gene: NA
V gene: TRBV28
clone size: NA
J gene: TRBJ1-1
CDR3 protein: CASTLGGLEAFF
CDR3 DNA: TGTGCCAGCACCCTCGGGGGGCTCGAAGCTTTCTTT

D gene: TRBD1
V gene: TRBV28
clone size: few
J gene: TRBJ2-1
CDR3 protein: CASSFLDRKFF
CDR3 DNA: TGTGCCAGCAGTTTCCTGGACAGGAAGTTCTTC

D gene: TRBD1
V gene: TRBV28
clone size: once
J gene: TRBJ1-2
CDR3 protein: CASSQGTGGNYGYTF
CDR3 DNA: TGTGCCAGCAGTCAAGGGACAGGGGGCAACTATGGCTACACCTTC

D gene: TRBD2
V gene: TRBV6-4
clone size: NA
J gene: TRBJ2-1
CDR3 protein: CASAEGLAGVGEQFF
CDR3 DNA: TGTGCCAGCGCAGAGGGACTAGCGGGAGTTGGTGAGCAGTTCTTC

D gene: NA
V gene: TRBV19
clone size: NA
J gene: TRBJ1-6
CDR3 protein: CASSIAGVNSPLHF
CDR3 DNA: TGTGCCAGTAGTATAGCAGGGGTGAATTCACCCCTCCACTTT

D gene: TRBD1
V gene: TRBV4-3
clone size: NA
J gene: TRBJ1-2
CDR3 protein: CASSQDPRGIYGYTF
CDR3 DNA: TGCGCCAGCAGCCAAGATCCCAGGGGGATTTATGGCTACACCTTC

D gene: TRBD2
V gene: TRBV9
clone size: NA
J gene: TRBJ2-1
CDR3 protein: CASSVTSGKMNEQFF
CDR3 DNA: TGTGCCAGCAGCGTAACTAGCGGTAAAATGAATGAGCAGTTCTTC

D gene: TRBD1
V gene: TRBV28
clone size: NA
J gene: TRBJ2-4
CDR3 protein: CATGVQGQAKNIQYF
CDR3 DNA: TGTGCCACCGGCGTACAGGGGCAGGCCAAAAACATTCAGTACTTC

D gene: TRBD1
V gene: TRBV4-2
clone size: once
J gene: TRBJ2-2
CDR3 protein: CASSQATLGQGSTGELFF
CDR3 DNA: TGTGCCAGCAGCCAAGCGACTCTGGGACAGGGGTCCACCGGGGAGCTGTTTTTT

D gene: NA
V gene: TRBV2
clone size: NA
J gene: TRBJ2-7
CDR3 protein: CASGRESSYEQYF
CDR3 DNA: TGTGCCAGCGGACGGGAGAGCTCCTACGAGCAGTACTTC

D gene: TRBD2
V gene: TRBV6-2/TRBV6-3
clone size: once
J gene: TRBJ2-5
CDR3 protein: CASSKNRLAAQETQYF
CDR3 DNA: TGTGCCAGCAGCAAGAACAGACTAGCGGCCCAAGAGACCCAGTACTTC

D gene: NA
V gene: TRBV27
clone size: NA
J gene: TRBJ2-3
CDR3 protein: CASKLLGRDTQYF
CDR3 DNA: TGTGCCAGCAAGCTCCTGGGCCGGGATACGCAGTATTTT

D gene: NA
V gene: TRBV7-7
clone size: NA
J gene: TRBJ2-2
CDR3 protein: CASSTGTRTGELFF
CDR3 DNA: TGTGCCAGCAGCACCGGGACAAGAACCGGGGAGCTGTTTTTT

D gene: TRBD1
V gene: TRBV5-6
clone size: once
J gene: TRBJ2-7
CDR3 protein: CASRKTGQYEQYF
CDR3 DNA: TGTGCCAGCAGGAAGACAGGGCAATACGAGCAGTACTTC

D gene: TRBD1
V gene: TRBV28
clone size: once
J gene: TRBJ2-7
CDR3 protein: CASSLGDRVGGEQYF
CDR3 DNA: TGTGCCAGCAGTTTGGGAGACAGGGTAGGCGGCGAGCAGTACTTC

D gene: NA
V gene: TRBV9
clone size: NA
J gene: TRBJ1-1
CDR3 protein: CASSVGGGNEAFF
CDR3 DNA: TGTGCCAGCAGCGTAGGCGGAGGAAACGAAGCTTTCTTT

D gene: NA
V gene: TRBV5-1
clone size: NA
J gene: TRBJ1-5
CDR3 protein: CASSLGTPDQPQHF
CDR3 DNA: TGCGCCAGCAGCTTGGGGACACCAGATCAGCCCCAGCATTTT

D gene: NA
V gene: TRBV4-3
clone size: NA
J gene: TRBJ2-2
CDR3 protein: CASSQSFGTTNTGELFF
CDR3 DNA: TGCGCCAGCAGCCAAAGTTTCGGGACAACCAACACCGGGGAGCTGTTTTTT

D gene: NA
V gene: TRBV28
clone size: NA
J gene: TRBJ1-6
CDR3 protein: CASSVGGEVSPLHF
CDR3 DNA: TGTGCCAGCAGCGTTGGGGGGGAGGTTTCACCCCTCCACTTT

D gene: TRBD2
V gene: TRBV9
clone size: NA
J gene: TRBJ2-3
CDR3 protein: CASRPAGGEGDTQYF
CDR3 DNA: TGTGCCAGCAGACCCGCGGGGGGAGAAGGAGATACGCAGTATTTT

D gene: NA
V gene: TRBV5-6
clone size: NA
J gene: TRBJ2-7
CDR3 protein: CASSLVQTGSYEQYF
CDR3 DNA: TGTGCCAGCAGCTTGGTGCAGACGGGCTCCTACGAGCAGTACTTC

D gene: NA
V gene: TRBV6-2/TRBV6-3
clone size: once
J gene: TRBJ2-1
CDR3 protein: CASSGLRHNEQFF
CDR3 DNA: TGTGCCAGCAGCGGACTACGACACAATGAGCAGTTCTTC

D gene: TRBD1
V gene: TRBV5-1
clone size: NA
J gene: TRBJ1-3
CDR3 protein: CASSLAGTGHSGNTIYF
CDR3 DNA: TGCGCCAGCAGCTTAGCCGGGACAGGACACTCTGGAAACACCATATATTTT

D gene: NA
V gene: TRBV24-1
clone size: few
J gene: TRBJ1-5
CDR3 protein: CATARGNQPQHF
CDR3 DNA: TGTGCCACGGCCAGGGGAAATCAGCCCCAGCATTTT

D gene: TRBD1
V gene: TRBV10-2
clone size: NA
J gene: TRBJ1-5
CDR3 protein: CASSETGQGYQPQHF
CDR3 DNA: TGCGCCAGCAGTGAGACGGGACAGGGTTATCAGCCCCAGCATTTT

D gene: NA
V gene: TRBV5-5
clone size: NA
J gene: TRBJ2-2
CDR3 protein: CASSVDPGAKWELFF
CDR3 DNA: TGTGCCAGCAGCGTTGACCCGGGAGCCAAATGGGAGCTGTTTTTT

D gene: NA
V gene: TRBV4-3
clone size: NA
J gene: TRBJ1-6
CDR3 protein: CASSQDLHSPLHF
CDR3 DNA: TGCGCCAGCAGCCAAGATCTCCATTCACCCCTCCACTTT

D gene: NA
V gene: TRBV28
clone size: NA
J gene: TRBJ2-7
CDR3 protein: CASSLLRDYEQYF
CDR3 DNA: TGTGCCAGCAGTCTCCTCCGGGACTACGAGCAGTACTTC

D gene: TRBD2
V gene: TRBV29-1
clone size: NA
J gene: TRBJ2-1
CDR3 protein: CSVEGLAGGVNEQFF
CDR3 DNA: TGCAGCGTTGAGGGACTAGCGGGAGGAGTCAATGAGCAGTTCTTC

D gene: TRBD2
V gene: TRBV11-3
clone size: NA
J gene: TRBJ2-3
CDR3 protein: CASSPGLATDTQYF
CDR3 DNA: TGTGCCAGCAGCCCCGGACTAGCGACAGATACGCAGTATTTT

D gene: NA
V gene: TRBV7-2
clone size: NA
J gene: TRBJ1-1
CDR3 protein: CASSLFINTEAFF
CDR3 DNA: TGTGCCAGCAGCTTATTCATCAACACTGAAGCTTTCTTT

D gene: TRBD2
V gene: TRBV6-5
clone size: NA
J gene: TRBJ2-3
CDR3 protein: CASSYSISGIWYF
CDR3 DNA: TGTGCCAGCAGTTACTCTATTAGCGGGATTTGGTATTTT

D gene: NA
V gene: TRBV28
clone size: NA
J gene: TRBJ2-7
CDR3 protein: CASSFRGAAWGTSAPEEISYEQYF
CDR3 DNA: TGTGCCAGCAGTTTTAGGGGGGCTGCTTGGGGCACTAGCGCCCCGGAGGAGATCTCCTACGAGCAGTACTTC

D gene: TRBD2
V gene: TRBV18
clone size: few
J gene: TRBJ2-3
CDR3 protein: CASSPNIAGVRDTQYF
CDR3 DNA: TGTGCCAGCTCACCAAACATAGCGGGAGTGAGGGATACGCAGTATTTT

D gene: NA
V gene: TRBV6-5
clone size: NA
J gene: TRBJ1-1
CDR3 protein: CASSYSFGQLNTEAFF
CDR3 DNA: TGTGCCAGCAGTTACTCATTTGGACAGCTAAACACTGAAGCTTTCTTT

D gene: NA
V gene: TRBV19
clone size: NA
J gene: TRBJ1-6
CDR3 protein: CASSTGTNISPLHF
CDR3 DNA: TGTGCCAGTAGTACCGGGACAAACATCTCACCCCTCCACTTT

D gene: NA
V gene: TRBV6-1
clone size: few
J gene: TRBJ2-3
CDR3 protein: CASSEKQGGFTDTQYF
CDR3 DNA: TGTGCCAGCAGTGAAAAACAGGGGGGGTTCACAGATACGCAGTATTTT

D gene: NA
V gene: TRBV7-2
clone size: once
J gene: TRBJ1-1
CDR3 protein: CASSLGQRNTEAFF
CDR3 DNA: TGTGCCAGCAGCTTAGGACAGAGGAACACTGAAGCTTTCTTT

D gene: NA
V gene: TRBV11-2
clone size: NA
J gene: TRBJ2-3
CDR3 protein: CASSLDWAGTDTQYF
CDR3 DNA: TGTGCCAGCAGCTTAGATTGGGCAGGCACAGATACGCAGTATTTT